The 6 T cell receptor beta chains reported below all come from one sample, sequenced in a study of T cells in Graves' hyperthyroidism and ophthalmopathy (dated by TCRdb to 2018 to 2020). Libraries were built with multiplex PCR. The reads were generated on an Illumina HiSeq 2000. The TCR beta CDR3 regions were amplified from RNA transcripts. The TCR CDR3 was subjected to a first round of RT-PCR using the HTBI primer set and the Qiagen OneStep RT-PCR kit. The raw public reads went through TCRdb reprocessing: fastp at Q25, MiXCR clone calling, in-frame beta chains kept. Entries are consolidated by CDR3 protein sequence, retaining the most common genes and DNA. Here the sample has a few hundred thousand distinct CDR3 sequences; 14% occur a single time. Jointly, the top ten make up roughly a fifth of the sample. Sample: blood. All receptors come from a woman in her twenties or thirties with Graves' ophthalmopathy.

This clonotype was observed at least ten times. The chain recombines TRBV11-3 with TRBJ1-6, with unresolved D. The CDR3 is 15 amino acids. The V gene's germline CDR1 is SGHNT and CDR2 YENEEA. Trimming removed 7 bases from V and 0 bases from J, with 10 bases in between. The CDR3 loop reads CASTRRDSYNSPLHF. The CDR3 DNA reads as TGTGCCAGCACCAGGAGGGACTCCTATAATTCACCCCTCCACTTT. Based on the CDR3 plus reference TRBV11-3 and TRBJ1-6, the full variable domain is EAGVVQSPRYKIIEKKQPVAFWCNPISGHNTLYWYLQNLGQGPELLIRYENEEAVDDSQLPKDRFSAERLKGVDSTLKIQPAELGDSAVYLCASTRRDSYNSPLHFGNGTRLTVT.

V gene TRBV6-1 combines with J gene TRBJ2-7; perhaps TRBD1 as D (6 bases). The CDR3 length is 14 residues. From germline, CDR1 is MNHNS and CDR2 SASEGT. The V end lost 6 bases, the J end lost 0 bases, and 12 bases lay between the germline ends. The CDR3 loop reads CASRSRGSSYEQYF. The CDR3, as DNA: TGTGCCAGCAGGAGCAGGGGATCCTCCTACGAGCAGTACTTC.

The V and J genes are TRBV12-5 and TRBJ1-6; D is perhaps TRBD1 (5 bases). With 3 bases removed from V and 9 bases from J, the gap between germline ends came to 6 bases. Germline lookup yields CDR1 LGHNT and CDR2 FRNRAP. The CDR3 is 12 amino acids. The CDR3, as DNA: TGTGCTAGTGGTTTTCAGGGTTCACCCCTCCACTTT. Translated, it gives CASGFQGSPLHF.

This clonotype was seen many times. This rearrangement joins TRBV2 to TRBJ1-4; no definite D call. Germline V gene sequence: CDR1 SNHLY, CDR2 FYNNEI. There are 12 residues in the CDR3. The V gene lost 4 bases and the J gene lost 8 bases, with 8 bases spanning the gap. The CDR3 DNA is TGTGCCAGCAGTGTCGATTGGGAAAAACTGTTTTTT. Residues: CASSVDWEKLFF. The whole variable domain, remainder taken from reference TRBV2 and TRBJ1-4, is EPEVTQTPSHQVTQMGQEVILRCVPISNHLYFYWYRQILGQKVEFLVSFYNNEISEKSEIFDDQFSVERPDGSNFTLKIRSTKLEDSAMYFCASSVDWEKLFFGSGTQLSVL.

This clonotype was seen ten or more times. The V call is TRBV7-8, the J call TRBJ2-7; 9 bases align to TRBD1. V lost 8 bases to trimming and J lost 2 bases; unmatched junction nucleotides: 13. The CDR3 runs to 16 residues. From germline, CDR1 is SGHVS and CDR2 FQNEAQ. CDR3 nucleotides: TGTGCCAGCCGACCAACCGGGACAGGGCCTCCCTACGAGCAGTACTTC. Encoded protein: CASRPTGTGPPYEQYF.

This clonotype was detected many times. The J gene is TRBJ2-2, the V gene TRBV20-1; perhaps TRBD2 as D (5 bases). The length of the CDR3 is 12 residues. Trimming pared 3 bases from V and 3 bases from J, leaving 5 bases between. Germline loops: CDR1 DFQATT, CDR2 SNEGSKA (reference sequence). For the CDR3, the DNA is TGCAGTGCTAGTAGCGACACCGGGGAGCTGTTTTTT. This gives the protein CSASSDTGELFF.